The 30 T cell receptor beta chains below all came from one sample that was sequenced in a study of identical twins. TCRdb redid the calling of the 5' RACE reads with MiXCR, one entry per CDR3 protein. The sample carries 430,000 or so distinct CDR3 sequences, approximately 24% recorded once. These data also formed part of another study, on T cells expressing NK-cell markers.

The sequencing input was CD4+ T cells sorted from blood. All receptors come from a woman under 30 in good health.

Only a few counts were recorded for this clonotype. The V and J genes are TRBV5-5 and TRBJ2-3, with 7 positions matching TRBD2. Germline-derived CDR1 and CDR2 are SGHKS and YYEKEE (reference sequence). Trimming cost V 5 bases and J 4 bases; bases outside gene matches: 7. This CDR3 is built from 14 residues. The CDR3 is CASRLRGVADTQYF. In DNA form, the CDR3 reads TGTGCCAGCAGGCTCCGGGGGGTCGCAGATACGCAGTATTTT.

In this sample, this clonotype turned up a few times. CDR3 nucleotides: TGCGCCAGCATCCAGTTGCCCGGGACCTCCTACTACGAGCAGTACTTC. This translates into CASIQLPGTSYYEQYF. This chain joins TRBV23-1 and TRBJ2-7, with D perhaps being TRBD1 or TRBD2 (5 bases each). TRBV23-1 is an open reading frame whose function is uncertain. CDR3 length: 16 residues. Trimming took 7 bases from V and 3 from J, leaving 22 bases between them.

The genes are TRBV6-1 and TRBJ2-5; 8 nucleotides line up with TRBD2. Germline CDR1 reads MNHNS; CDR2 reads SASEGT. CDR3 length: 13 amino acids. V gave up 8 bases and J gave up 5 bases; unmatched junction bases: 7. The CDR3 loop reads CASSSGGRETQYF. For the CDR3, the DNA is TGTGCCAGCTCCAGCGGGGGTCGGGAGACCCAGTACTTC.

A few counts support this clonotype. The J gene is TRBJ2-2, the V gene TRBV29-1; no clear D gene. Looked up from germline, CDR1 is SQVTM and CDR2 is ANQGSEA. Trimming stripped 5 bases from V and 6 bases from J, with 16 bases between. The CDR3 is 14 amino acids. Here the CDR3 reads CSVRPLSWSGELFF. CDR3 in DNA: TGCAGCGTTCGACCCCTTTCTTGGTCCGGGGAGCTGTTTTTT.

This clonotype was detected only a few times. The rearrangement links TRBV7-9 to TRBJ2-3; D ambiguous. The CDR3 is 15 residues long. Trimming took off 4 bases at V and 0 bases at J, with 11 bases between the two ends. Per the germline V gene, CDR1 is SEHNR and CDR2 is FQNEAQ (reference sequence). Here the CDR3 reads CASSSGLTSTDTQYF. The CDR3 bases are TGTGCCAGCAGCTCCGGCCTGACGAGCACAGATACGCAGTATTTT.

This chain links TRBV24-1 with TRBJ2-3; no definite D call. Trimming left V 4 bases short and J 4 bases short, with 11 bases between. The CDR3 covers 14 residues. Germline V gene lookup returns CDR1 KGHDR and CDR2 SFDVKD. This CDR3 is CATSDPTRADTQYF. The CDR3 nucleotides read TGTGCCACCAGTGACCCGACCCGAGCAGATACGCAGTATTTT.

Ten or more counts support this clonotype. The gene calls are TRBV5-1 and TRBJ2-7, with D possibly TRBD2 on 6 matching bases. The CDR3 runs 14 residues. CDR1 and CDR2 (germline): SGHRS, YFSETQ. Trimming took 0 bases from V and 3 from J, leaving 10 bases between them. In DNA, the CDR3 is TGCGCCAGCAGCTTGGCCCCCGGGAGCTACGAGCAGTACTTC. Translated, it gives CASSLAPGSYEQYF.

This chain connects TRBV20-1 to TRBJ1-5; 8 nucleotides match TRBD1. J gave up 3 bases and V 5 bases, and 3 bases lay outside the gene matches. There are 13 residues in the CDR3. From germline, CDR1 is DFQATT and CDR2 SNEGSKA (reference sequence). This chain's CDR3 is CSAGQGPNQPQHF. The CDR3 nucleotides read TGCAGTGCTGGACAGGGCCCCAATCAGCCCCAGCATTTT.

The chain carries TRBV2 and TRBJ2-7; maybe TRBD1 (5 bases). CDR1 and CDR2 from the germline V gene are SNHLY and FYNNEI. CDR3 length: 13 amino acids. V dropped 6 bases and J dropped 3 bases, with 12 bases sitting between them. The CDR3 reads CASSLEGDYEQYF. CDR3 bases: TGTGCCAGCAGCCTGGAAGGGGACTACGAGCAGTACTTC.

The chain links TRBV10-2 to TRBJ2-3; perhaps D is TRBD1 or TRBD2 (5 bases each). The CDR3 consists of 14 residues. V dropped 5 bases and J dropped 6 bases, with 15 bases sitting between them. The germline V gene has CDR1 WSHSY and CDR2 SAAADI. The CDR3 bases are TGCGCCAGCAGTCTCCCGGGGCTGCCCGATACGCAGTATTTT. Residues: CASSLPGLPDTQYF.

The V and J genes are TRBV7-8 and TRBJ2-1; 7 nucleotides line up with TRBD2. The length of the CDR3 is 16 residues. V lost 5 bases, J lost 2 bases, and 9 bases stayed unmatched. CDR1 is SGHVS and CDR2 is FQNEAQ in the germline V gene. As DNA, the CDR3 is TGTGCCAGCAGCCCAAGAGGACTAGGGGCCTACAATGAGCAGTTCTTC. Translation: CASSPRGLGAYNEQFF.

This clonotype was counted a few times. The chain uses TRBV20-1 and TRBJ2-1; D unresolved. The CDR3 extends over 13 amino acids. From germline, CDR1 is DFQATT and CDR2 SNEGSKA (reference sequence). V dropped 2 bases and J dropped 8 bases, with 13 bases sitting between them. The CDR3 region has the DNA TGCAGTGCTAGATTTTCGGCTGGGGATGAGCAGTTCTTC. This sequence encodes CSARFSAGDEQFF.

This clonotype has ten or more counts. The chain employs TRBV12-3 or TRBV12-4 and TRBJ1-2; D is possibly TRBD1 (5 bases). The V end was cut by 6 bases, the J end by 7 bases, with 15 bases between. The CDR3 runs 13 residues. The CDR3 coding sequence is TGTGCCAGCAGCGGGACGTCCCGGAGTGGCTACACCTTC. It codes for CASSGTSRSGYTF.

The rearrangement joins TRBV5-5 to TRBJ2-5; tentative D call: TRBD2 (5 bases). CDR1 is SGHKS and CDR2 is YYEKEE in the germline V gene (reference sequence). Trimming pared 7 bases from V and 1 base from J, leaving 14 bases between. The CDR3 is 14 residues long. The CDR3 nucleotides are TGTGCCAGCGGTACGTGGAGCGGCCAAGAGACCCAGTACTTC. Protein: CASGTWSGQETQYF.

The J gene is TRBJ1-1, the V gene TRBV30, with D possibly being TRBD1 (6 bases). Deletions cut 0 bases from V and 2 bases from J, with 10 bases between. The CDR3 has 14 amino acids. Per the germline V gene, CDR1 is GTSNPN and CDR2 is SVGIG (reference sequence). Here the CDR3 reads CAWSVDRTNTEAFF. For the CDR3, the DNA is TGTGCCTGGAGTGTGGACAGAACAAACACTGAAGCTTTCTTT. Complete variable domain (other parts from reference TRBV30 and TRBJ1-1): SQTIHQWPATLVQPVGSPLSLECTVEGTSNPNLYWYRQAAGRGLQLLFYSVGIGQISSEVPQNLSASRPQDRQFILSSKKLLLSDSGFYLCAWSVDRTNTEAFFGQGTRLTVV.

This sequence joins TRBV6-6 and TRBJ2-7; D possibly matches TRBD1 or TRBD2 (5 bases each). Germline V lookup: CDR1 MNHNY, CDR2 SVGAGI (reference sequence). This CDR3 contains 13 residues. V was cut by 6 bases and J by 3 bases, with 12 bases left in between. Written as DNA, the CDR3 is TGTGCCAGCAGCCACGGGGCCAACTACGAGCAGTACTTC. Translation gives CASSHGANYEQYF.

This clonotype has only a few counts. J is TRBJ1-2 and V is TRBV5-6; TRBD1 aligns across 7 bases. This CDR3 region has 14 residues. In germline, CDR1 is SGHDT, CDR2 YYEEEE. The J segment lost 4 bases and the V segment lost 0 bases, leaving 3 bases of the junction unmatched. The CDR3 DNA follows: TGTGCCAGCAGCTTGGGGGACAGCCCCTATGGCTACACCTTC. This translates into CASSLGDSPYGYTF.

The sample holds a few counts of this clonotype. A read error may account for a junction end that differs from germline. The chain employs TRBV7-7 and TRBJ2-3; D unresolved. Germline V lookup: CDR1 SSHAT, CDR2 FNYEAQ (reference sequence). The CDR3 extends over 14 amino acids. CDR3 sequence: CASSRLLFTDTQYF. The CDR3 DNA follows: TGTGCTAGCAGCAGACTCCTGTTCACAGATACGCAGTATTTT.

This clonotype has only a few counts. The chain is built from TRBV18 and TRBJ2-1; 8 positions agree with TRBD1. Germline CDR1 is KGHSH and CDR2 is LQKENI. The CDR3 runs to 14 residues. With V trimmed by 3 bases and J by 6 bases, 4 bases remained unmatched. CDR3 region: CASSPDRASNEQFF. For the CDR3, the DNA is TGTGCCAGCTCACCGGACAGGGCAAGCAATGAGCAGTTCTTC.

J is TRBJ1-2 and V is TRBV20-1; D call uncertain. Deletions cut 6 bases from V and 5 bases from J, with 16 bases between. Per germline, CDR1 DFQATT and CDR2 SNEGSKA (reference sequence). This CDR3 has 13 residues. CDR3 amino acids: CSATDRPAYGYTF. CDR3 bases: TGCAGTGCAACGGACCGACCAGCGTATGGCTACACCTTC.

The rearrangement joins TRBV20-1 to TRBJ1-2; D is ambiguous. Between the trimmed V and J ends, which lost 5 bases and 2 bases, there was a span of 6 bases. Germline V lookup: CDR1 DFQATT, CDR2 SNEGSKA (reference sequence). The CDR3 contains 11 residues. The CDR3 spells CSAWENYGYTF. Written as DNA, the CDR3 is TGCAGTGCTTGGGAAAACTATGGCTACACCTTC.

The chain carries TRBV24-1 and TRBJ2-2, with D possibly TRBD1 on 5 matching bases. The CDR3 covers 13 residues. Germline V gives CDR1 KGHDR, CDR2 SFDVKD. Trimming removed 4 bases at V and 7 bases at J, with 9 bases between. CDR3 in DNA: TGTGCCACCAGTGAACCAGGGATCGGGGAGCTGTTTTTT. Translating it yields CATSEPGIGELFF.

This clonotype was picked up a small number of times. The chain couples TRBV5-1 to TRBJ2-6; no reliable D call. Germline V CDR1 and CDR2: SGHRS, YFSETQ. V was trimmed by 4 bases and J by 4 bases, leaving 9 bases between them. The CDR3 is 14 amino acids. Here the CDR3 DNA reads TGCGCCAGCAGCGAGTCCTTGGGGGCCAACGTCCTGACTTTC. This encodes CASSESLGANVLTF.

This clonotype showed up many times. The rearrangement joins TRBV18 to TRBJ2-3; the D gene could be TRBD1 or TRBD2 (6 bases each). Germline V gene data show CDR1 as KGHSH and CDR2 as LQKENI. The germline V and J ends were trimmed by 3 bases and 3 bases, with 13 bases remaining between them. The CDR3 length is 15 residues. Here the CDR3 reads CASSPRGLGTDTQYF. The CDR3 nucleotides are TGTGCCAGCTCACCTCGGGGGCTGGGGACAGATACGCAGTATTTT.

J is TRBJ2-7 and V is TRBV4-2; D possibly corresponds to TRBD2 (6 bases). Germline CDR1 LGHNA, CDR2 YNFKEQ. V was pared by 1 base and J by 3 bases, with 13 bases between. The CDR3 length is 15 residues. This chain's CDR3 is CASSQAGRRVYEQYF. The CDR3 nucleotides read TGTGCCAGCAGCCAAGCAGGGCGGAGGGTCTACGAGCAGTACTTC.

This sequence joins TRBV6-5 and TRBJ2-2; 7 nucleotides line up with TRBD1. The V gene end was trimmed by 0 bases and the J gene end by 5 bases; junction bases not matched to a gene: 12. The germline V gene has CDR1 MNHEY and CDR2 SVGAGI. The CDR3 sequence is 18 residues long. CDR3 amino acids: CASSYSTKGAPKTGELFF. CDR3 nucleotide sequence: TGTGCCAGCAGTTACTCGACCAAGGGGGCCCCCAAGACCGGGGAGCTGTTTTTT.

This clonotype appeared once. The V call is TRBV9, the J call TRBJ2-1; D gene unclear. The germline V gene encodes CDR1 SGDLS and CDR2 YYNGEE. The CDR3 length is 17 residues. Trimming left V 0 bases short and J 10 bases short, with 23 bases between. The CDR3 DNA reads TGTGCCAGCAGCGTAGGGGTTAGCAGCATCTCCCGGGTGGAGCAGTTCTTC. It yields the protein CASSVGVSSISRVEQFF.

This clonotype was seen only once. This CDR3 reads CATSRRNLQDSSGYTF. In nucleotides, the CDR3 is TGTGCCACCAGCAGACGTAACCTCCAGGACAGCAGTGGCTACACCTTC. The rearrangement joins TRBV15 to TRBJ1-2, with D perhaps matching TRBD1 (6 bases). The CDR3 covers 16 residues. Germline lookup yields CDR1 LNHNV and CDR2 YYDKDF (reference sequence). Trimming removed 2 bases at V and 7 bases at J, with 20 bases between. The full variable domain, rest sourced from reference TRBV15 and TRBJ1-2, is DAMVIQNPRYQVTQFGKPVTLSCSQTLNHNVMYWYQQKSSQAPKLLFHYYDKDFNNEADTPDNFQSRRPNTSFCFLDIRSPGLGDTAMYLCATSRRNLQDSSGYTFGSGTRLTVV.

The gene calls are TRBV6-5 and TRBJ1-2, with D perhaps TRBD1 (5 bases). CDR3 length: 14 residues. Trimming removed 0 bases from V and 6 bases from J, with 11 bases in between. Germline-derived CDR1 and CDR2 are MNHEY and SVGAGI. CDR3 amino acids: CASSYSGRVDGYTF. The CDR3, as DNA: TGTGCCAGCAGTTACTCGGGCAGGGTGGATGGCTACACCTTC.

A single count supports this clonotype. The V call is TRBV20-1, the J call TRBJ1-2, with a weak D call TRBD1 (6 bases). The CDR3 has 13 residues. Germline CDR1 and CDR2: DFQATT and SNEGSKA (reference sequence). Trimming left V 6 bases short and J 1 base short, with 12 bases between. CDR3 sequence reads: CSASGEGNYGYTF. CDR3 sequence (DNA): TGCAGTGCGTCAGGGGAGGGTAACTATGGCTACACCTTC.